A selection of T cell receptor beta chains follows, all from one sample in a study of response to subunit inactivated influenza vaccine. TCRdb re-called the RT-PCR reads with MiXCR, one entry per CDR3 protein. The sample shows 650,000 to 800,000 distinct CDR3 sequences, approximately 15% of them seen only once. The sample in question was PBMCs from blood, obtained approximately 15 days before vaccination. Receptors were obtained from a man between 45 and 60 years old who received an inactivated influenza vaccine. Both conserved end residues are part of each CDR3.

>TRBV10-3|14
CAISEFGSNQPQHF
>TRBV15|16
CATSRDHGQGGYEQYF
>TRBV29-1|14
CSVGPSGGAYEQFF
>TRBV3-1|14
CASSQTGVATEAFF
>TRBV5-1|18
CASSLGASGRINQETQYF
>TRBV7-8|17
CASSFSWTGSSYNEQFF
>TRBV6-2/TRBV6-3|14
CASSLRGIFNEQFF
>TRBV12-3/TRBV12-4|12
CASRQGSQPQHF
>TRBV7-9|16
CASSALLAGGFNEQFF
>TRBV6-5|16
CASSYSKRQPANGYTF
>TRBV6-2/TRBV6-3|17
CASSYRVTGLDRYEQYF
>TRBV29-1|13
CSVEAGGPGAQYF
>TRBV10-3|15
CAISGRTGGKSEQYF
>TRBV4-3|15
CASSQVIGHRYEQYF
>TRBV5-1|18
CASSFGGPSSSYNSPLHF
>TRBV4-2|15
CASSQGGRGTGELFF
>TRBV27|15
CASSAGFPGSDGYTF
>TRBV19|14
CASSPDRTDYEQYF